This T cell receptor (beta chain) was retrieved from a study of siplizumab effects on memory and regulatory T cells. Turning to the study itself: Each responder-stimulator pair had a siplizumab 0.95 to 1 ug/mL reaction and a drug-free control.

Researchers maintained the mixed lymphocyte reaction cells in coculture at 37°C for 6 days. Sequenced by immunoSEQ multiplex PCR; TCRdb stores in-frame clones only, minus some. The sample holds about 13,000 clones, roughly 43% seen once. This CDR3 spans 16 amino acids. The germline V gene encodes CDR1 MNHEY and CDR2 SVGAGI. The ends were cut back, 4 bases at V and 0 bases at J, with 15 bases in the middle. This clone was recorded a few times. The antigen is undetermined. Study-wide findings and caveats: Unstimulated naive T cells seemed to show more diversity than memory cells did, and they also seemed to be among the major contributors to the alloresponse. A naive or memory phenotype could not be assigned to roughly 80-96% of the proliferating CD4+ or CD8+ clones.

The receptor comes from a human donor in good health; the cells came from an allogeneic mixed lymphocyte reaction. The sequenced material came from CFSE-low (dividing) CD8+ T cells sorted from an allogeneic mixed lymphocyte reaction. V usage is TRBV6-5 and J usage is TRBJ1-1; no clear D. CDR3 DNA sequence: TGTGCCAGCAGTTCCAGTGCAGGTCTGGTGAACACTGAAGCTTTCTTT. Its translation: CASSSSAGLVNTEAFF.